This T cell receptor (beta chain) was recorded in a study of control samples from healthy donors and cancer patients. Sequencing was performed with immunoSEQ multiplex PCR; in TCRdb, only in-frame clones are kept and a portion is missing. The data show some 130,000 clones, roughly 92% seen once. Germline assignment: CDR1 MDHEN and CDR2 SYDVKM. Trimming took 10 bases from V and 3 from J, leaving 10 bases between them. CDR3 size: 12 residues. J is TRBJ2-1 and V is TRBV28; possible D gene TRBD1, 5 bases. The sample was blood. The sequence was obtained from a man younger than 45 in good health. The DNA of the CDR3 is TGTGCCACCCCCCAGGGCTACAATGAGCAGTTCTTC. Its protein product is CATPQGYNEQFF.